This entry lists 10 T cell receptor beta chains sequenced from one sample in a study of early T cells in non-severe SARS-CoV-2 infection. TCRdb redid the calling of the 5' RACE reads with MiXCR, one entry per CDR3 protein. This sample has 120,000 or so distinct CDR3 sequences, with around 12% found just once. The material sequenced was whole blood, taken at baseline. These receptors were collected from an adult who was a healthcare worker with PCR-confirmed SARS-CoV-2 infection or an uninfected control (not recorded which).

At least ten counts were recorded for this clonotype. The chain couples TRBV6-6 to TRBJ1-4; the D gene is possibly TRBD1 (5 bases). Looked up from germline, CDR1 is MNHNY and CDR2 is SVGAGI (reference sequence). Trimming cost V 8 bases and J 6 bases, with 13 bases left between them. CDR3 length: 13 amino acids. The CDR3 loop reads CASSRLGHEKLFF. In DNA form, the CDR3 reads TGTGCCAGCTCCAGGTTGGGGCATGAAAAACTGTTTTTT.

The chain combines TRBV12-3 or TRBV12-4 with TRBJ1-3, with D maybe TRBD1 (5 bases). This CDR3 has 16 amino acids. The V and J ends lost 5 bases and 0 bases respectively, with 14 bases between them. CDR3 sequence reads: CASSPQGPNSGNTIYF. The CDR3 nucleotides read TGTGCCAGCAGTCCGCAGGGACCAAACTCTGGAAACACCATATATTTT.

Of note for this clonotype: One end of the junction fails to match germline, which may point to a read error. The chain employs TRBV29-1 and TRBJ2-5; the match to TRBD2 covers 14 bases. Germline lookup yields CDR1 SQVTM and CDR2 ANQGSEA. This CDR3 has 13 amino acids. The CDR3 protein is CSVEGLAGEAQYF. The DNA for the CDR3 is TGCAGCGTTGAGGGACTAGCGGGAGAGGCCCAGTACTTC.

The chain joins TRBV12-5 to TRBJ1-1, with TRBD1 matching over 9 bases. Germline-derived CDR1 and CDR2 are LGHNT and FRNRAP. V lost 0 bases, J lost 4 bases, and 9 bases stayed unmatched. The CDR3 runs to 17 residues. This CDR3 is CASGLVLTGGLSTEAFF. In nucleotides, the CDR3 is TGTGCTAGTGGTTTGGTACTCACAGGGGGCTTGAGCACTGAAGCTTTCTTT.

This clonotype was seen only once. The chain joins TRBV28 to TRBJ2-7, with D perhaps matching TRBD2 (6 bases). Germline V gene data show CDR1 as MDHEN and CDR2 as SYDVKM. The CDR3 contains 14 residues. Trimming stripped 6 bases from V and 8 bases from J, with 20 bases between. The CDR3: CASRSRGLYEQQYF. In nucleotides, the CDR3 is TGTGCCAGCAGGTCTAGGGGACTTTACGAGCAGCAGTACTTC. Filled out from reference TRBV28 and TRBJ2-7, the complete variable domain reads DVKVTQSSRYLVKRTGEKVFLECVQDMDHENMFWYRQDPGLGLRLIYFSYDVKMKEKGDIPEGYSVSREKKERFSLILESASTNQTSMYLCASRSRGLYEQQYFGPGTRLTVT.

The chain recombines TRBV29-1 with TRBJ1-1; maybe TRBD1 (6 bases). The CDR3 extends over 12 amino acids. The V and J ends lost 7 bases and 1 base respectively, with 10 bases between them. Germline V gene data show CDR1 as SQVTM and CDR2 as ANQGSEA. The CDR3 DNA reads as TGCAGCGCCCAACAGGGGAACACTGAAGCTTTCTTT. Residues: CSAQQGNTEAFF.

This rearrangement joins TRBV5-4 to TRBJ2-1; D may be TRBD2 (5 bases). The germline V gene has CDR1 SGHNT and CDR2 YYREEE (reference sequence). V shed 1 base and J shed 8 bases, with 16 bases lying between them. The CDR3 sequence is 15 residues long. The CDR3 is CASSLLWEREDEQFF. For the CDR3, the DNA is TGTGCCAGCAGCTTGTTATGGGAGCGAGAGGATGAGCAGTTCTTC.

Of note for this clonotype: As the CDR3 is not closed by the conserved phenylalanine or tryptophan, this likely results from a read error. The DNA is omitted, as the CDR3 cannot be located on it reliably, and the CDR3 follows TCRdb's listing. The chain recombines TRBV24-1 with TRBJ2-7; no check of the table's D call, TRBD2, against the DNA was made. Germline values: CDR1 KGHDR, CDR2 SFDVKD. The CDR3 totals 8 residues, both ends included. The CDR3 loop is CATSGEAL.

This clonotype was recorded at least ten times. The chain has TRBV20-1 and TRBJ2-7; TRBD2 agrees at 13 bases. V was pared by 3 bases and J by 6 bases, with 8 bases of the junction left unmatched. The germline V gene has CDR1 DFQATT and CDR2 SNEGSKA (reference sequence). The CDR3 has 15 amino acids. The CDR3 region is CSASLTSGRLGEQYF. In DNA, the CDR3 is TGCAGTGCTAGCCTGACTAGCGGGAGGCTGGGCGAGCAGTACTTC.

This clonotype was counted at least ten times. The J gene is TRBJ2-7, the V gene TRBV18, with D tentatively TRBD1 or TRBD2 (5 bases each). CDR1 KGHSH and CDR2 LQKENI come from the germline V gene. CDR3 length equals 14 residues. V gave up 3 bases and J gave up 5 bases, with 14 bases separating them. The CDR3 sequence: CASSPGTNLHEQYF. In DNA, the CDR3 is TGTGCCAGCTCACCTGGGACGAACCTCCACGAGCAGTACTTC.